Presented here are 13 T cell receptor delta chains from one specimen sequenced in a study of gammadelta T cells in human blood. TCRdb re-processed the RT-PCR reads using CATT. This sample has 950 to 1,000 delta-chain clones, with under 50% found just once. The sequencing sample was made of non-Vgamma9Vdelta2 gamma-delta T cells from infant blood. The receptor source for this set is a human donor.

This clone has only a few counts. Sequence at one end of the junction differs from germline and may be a read error. The sample contains more than one DNA sequence encoding this CDR3. The rearrangement joins TRDV1 to TRDJ1, with 8 bases lining up with TRDD3. The CDR3 consists of 19 residues. CDR1 TSWWSYY and CDR2 QGS come from the germline V gene. Here the CDR3 DNA reads TGTGCTCTTGGGGAAGCCTTGACTGGGGGTTGGGCGTACACTGATAAACTCATCTTT. It yields the protein CALGEALTGGWAYTDKLIF.

As concerns this clone: Given a far larger clone just one base away, this is likely a sequencing read error. The gene calls are TRDV1 and TRDJ2, with D perhaps matching TRDD3 (6 bases). The CDR3 consists of 21 residues. Looked up from germline, CDR1 is TSWWSYY and CDR2 is QGS. CDR3 protein: CALGARRLGRWGSTLPAQLFF. CDR3 DNA: TGTGCTCTTGGGGCCCGACGCCTAGGGAGGTGGGGGTCTACTTTGCCAGCACAACTCTTCTTT.

A remark on this clone: A far larger clone is one nucleotide away, so this likely arose from a read error. Other DNA sequences in the sample encode the same CDR3. The chain has TRDV1 and TRDJ1; 7 nucleotides align to TRDD3. The CDR3 has 27 amino acids. Per the germline V gene, CDR1 is TSWWSYY and CDR2 is QGS. CDR3 region: CALGELGFLVDPLFLGGPHLYTDKLIF. Here the CDR3 DNA reads TGTGCTCTTGGGGAACTCGGTTTTTTGGTTGACCCTCTCTTTCTTGGGGGACCTCATCTGTACACTGATAAACTCATCTTT.

This clone has a single count. A much larger clone lies a single base off, so this may be a read error. The J gene is TRDJ1, the V gene TRDV1, with 8 positions matching TRDD3. Germline V CDR1 and CDR2: TSWWSYY, QGS. J was trimmed by 0 bases and V by 5 bases; bases with no gene match: 26. The CDR3 has 22 residues. CDR3 DNA: TGTGCTCTTGGGCCCCCGCTCCCTACGACCGCTTTACTGGGGGGGAACACCGATAAACTCATCTTT. As protein: CALGPPLPTTALLGGNTDKLIF.

Regarding this clone: A far larger clone lies a single base away; this is likely a read error. The chain combines TRDV1 with TRDJ1, with 7 bases aligning to TRDD2. CDR1 is TSWWSYY, CDR2 QGS, per germline. V lost 4 bases and J lost 4; bases outside the gene matches: 24. The CDR3 spans 20 residues. CDR3 region: CALGVSPSSRLGPGNDKLIF. Written as DNA, the CDR3 is TGTGCTCTTGGGGTCTCCCCTTCCTCCCGTCTGGGACCCGGGAACGATAAACTCATCTTT.

A word on this clone: A much more abundant neighbour one base away suggests this may be a read error. The chain recombines TRDV1 with TRDJ1; TRDD2 might be the D (7 bases). The CDR3 has 27 amino acids. Germline lookup yields CDR1 TSWWSYY and CDR2 QGS. The CDR3 region is CALVEATVGRGSLPLPVLGQYTDKLIF. The CDR3 coding sequence is TGTGCTCTTGTGGAAGCTACGGTAGGGCGGGGAAGCCTTCCTCTCCCCGTACTGGGTCAATACACCGATAAACTCATCTTT.

As for this clone: A read error is possible here, since a much larger clone lies one base away. J is TRDJ1 and V is TRDV1; possible D gene TRDD3, 6 bases. Germline CDR1 TSWWSYY, CDR2 QGS. The CDR3 sequence is 24 residues long. Trimming took off 1 base at V and 7 bases at J, with 43 bases between the two ends. The CDR3 here is CALGEPRIPLVFTGRYAEGTKLIF. The CDR3 DNA reads as TGTGCTCTTGGGGAACCTCGCATTCCCCTGGTGTTTACTGGGAGATACGCGGAGGGGACTAAACTCATCTTT.

This clone has more than one count but fewer than ten. A clone one base away is much larger, so this may be a read error. V is TRDV1 and J is TRDJ1, with D maybe TRDD2 (5 bases). Trimming stripped 4 bases from V and 5 bases from J, with 29 bases between. CDR1 is TSWWSYY, CDR2 QGS, per germline. The CDR3 sequence is 19 residues long. The CDR3: CALGGPNSFLPRPKDKLIF. DNA for the CDR3: TGTGCTCTTGGGGGACCCAATTCATTCCTCCCCCGGCCAAAAGATAAACTCATCTTT.

By share, this clone ranks as medium-sized. This chain joins TRDV1 and TRDJ1; TRDD3 matches at 9 bases. This CDR3 region has 18 residues. Trimming took 2 bases from V and 0 from J; bases not matched to a gene: 10. The germline V gene encodes CDR1 TSWWSYY and CDR2 QGS. In nucleotides, the CDR3 is TGTGCTCTTGGGGAAGTACTGGGGGAAGGGGGTCACACCGATAAACTCATCTTT. Its translation: CALGEVLGEGGHTDKLIF.

Turning to this clone: It differs at one base from a far larger clone, so likely a read error. In the same sample, other DNA sequences code for this CDR3. The chain is built from TRDV1 and TRDJ2; D is possibly TRDD3 (5 bases). The V gene lost 4 bases and the J gene lost 0 bases, with 27 bases spanning the gap. Per germline, CDR1 TSWWSYY and CDR2 QGS. This CDR3 has 21 amino acids. CDR3 DNA sequence: TGTGCTCTTGGGGCCCGACGCCTAGGGAGGAGGGGGTCTACTTTGACAGCACAACTCTTCTTT. It encodes CALGARRLGRRGSTLTAQLFF.

For this clone: This probably arose from a read error, given a far larger clone one base away. The chain couples TRDV1 to TRDJ1, with 7 bases identical to TRDD2. Germline V CDR1 and CDR2: TSWWSYY, QGS. CDR3 length: 19 amino acids. Here the CDR3 DNA reads TGTGCTCTTGGGGAAGCAGGCCTTCCTTCCCTTTTCTACACCGATAAACCCATCTTT. Translated: CALGEAGLPSLFYTDKPIF.

This clone counts as large. The same CDR3 is also encoded by other DNA sequences in this sample. J is TRDJ1 and V is TRDV1; 8 positions match TRDD2. The V segment lost 2 bases and the J segment 0 bases; nucleotides outside the gene matches: 8. This CDR3 has 17 residues. Germline values: CDR1 TSWWSYY, CDR2 QGS. The DNA of the CDR3 is TGTGCTCTTGGGGAAGGCCTTCCTATCCCTTACACCGATAAACTCATCTTT. Encoded protein: CALGEGLPIPYTDKLIF.

Notes on this clone: A much more abundant neighbour one base away suggests this may be a read error. This CDR3 is also generated by other DNA sequences in the sample. V and J are TRDV1 and TRDJ1; D perhaps matches TRDD3 (6 bases). The CDR3 consists of 27 residues. V shed 0 bases and J shed 5 bases, with 49 bases lying between them. Per the germline V gene, CDR1 is TSWWSYY and CDR2 is QGS. CDR3 residues: CALGELRDNLEPVHIGYWEGFTDKLIF. In DNA, the CDR3 is TGTGCTCTTGGGGAACTGCGCGATAACCTTGAACCCGTTCATATCGGGTACTGGGAGGGGTTCACTGATAAACTCATCTTT.